This entry features one TCR beta chain sequence. This sample is drawn from a study of blood T cell repertoires in COVID-19. As handled by the study authors: Amplified reference gene primers provided the basis for estimating nucleated cell counts. Sequencing was performed with immunoSEQ multiplex PCR; in TCRdb, only in-frame clones are kept and a portion is missing. For V, J and clone size, that table is used; D and trimming come from the DNA. This sample yields about 140,000 clones, of which 85% are seen a single time; about 3.2% belongs to the top ten. The sequenced sample consisted of peripheral blood. The clonotype originates from a man aged 50 to 59 with acute or convalescent COVID-19.

CDR3 sequence reads: CASSSGQVVFTDTQYF. Here the CDR3 DNA reads TGCGCCAGCAGCAGCGGACAGGTTGTTTTTACAGATACGCAGTATTTT. The chain links TRBV4-1 to TRBJ2-3; TRBD1 aligns across 7 bases. Trimming cost V 5 bases and J 3 bases; bases outside gene matches: 11. Germline V gene data show CDR1 as MGHRA and CDR2 as YSYEKL. The CDR3 is 16 amino acids.